This TCR beta chain stems from a study of T cell clonotyping in hematopoietic cell transplantation. Recipient blood drawn about 28 days pretransplant and days 30, 100, 180 after. The germline V gene encodes CDR1 MNHEY and CDR2 SVGAGI. CDR3 length: 16 residues. The junction had 6 bases not matched to a gene; V was cut back by 4 bases and J by 6 bases. Using immunoSEQ multiplex PCR, the repertoire was profiled, and TCRdb retains in-frame clones only, with some absent. The data hold around 2,700 clones, with approximately 82% observed a single time. The chain links TRBV6-5 to TRBJ2-4; 13 nucleotides line up with TRBD2. This TCR derives from a male patient between 60 and 69 years old who had an allogeneic stem cell transplant, so T cells may come from the graft donor. Some clones in this sample may be carry-over from other donors' samples. The sample consisted of peripheral blood mononuclear cells, taken 30 days after allogeneic stem cell transplant. CDR3 in DNA: TGTGCCAGCAGTTCCGGACTAGCGGGAGAATTAAACATTCAGTACTTC. It codes for CASSSGLAGELNIQYF.